This TCR beta chain was recorded in a study of post-analysis software for immune sequencing data. About this clonotype: The antigen remains unidentified.

Whole-study findings and limits: Roughly five TRBV segments appeared more often in patients than in controls, and TRBV5-6, TRBV5-1 and TRBV20-1 were among these. There was significantly lower normalized Chao1 diversity in multiple sclerosis patients than in controls.

The germline gives CDR1 SEHNR, CDR2 FQNEAQ (reference sequence). This CDR3 is built from 19 residues. Germline trimming cut 7 bases from V and 0 bases from J; bases unmatched to any gene: 15. Unique molecular identifiers had been added to the TCR beta cDNA libraries. MiXCR, run by TCRdb on the PCR reads, gives a single entry per CDR3 protein. The data hold 450,000 to 650,000 distinct CDR3 sequences, with 44% observed a single time. V and J are TRBV7-9 and TRBJ2-1; the match to TRBD1 covers 10 bases. The sequence came from a girl aged 10 to 17 with multiple sclerosis. Input material: blood. CDR3: CASKDETGGAQFSYNEQFF. Written as DNA, the CDR3 is TGTGCCAGCAAAGATGAGACAGGGGGCGCACAGTTCTCCTACAATGAGCAGTTCTTC.